This T cell receptor beta chain was retrieved from a study of Graves' ophthalmopathy and Graves' hyperthyroidism. The study's findings and limits: Blood also held most thyroid clonotypes expanded above 0.001 frequency.

This clonotype was found many times. Its antigen is unidentified. Germline trimming cut 7 bases from V and 1 base from J; bases unmatched to any gene: 7. Germline V gene sequence: CDR1 MNHEY, CDR2 SVGAGI. The CDR3 sequence is 14 residues long. Amplification targeted the TCR beta CDR3 regions, with RNA transcripts as the source material. In the first round, RT-PCR was carried out with HTBI primers, and a multiplex PCR formed the second round. TCRdb reprocessed the multiplex PCR reads with MiXCR, giving one entry per CDR3 protein. Among over 200,000 distinct CDR3 sequences listed, roughly 27% were seen once.

The TCR sequence derives from a man in his forties or fifties with Graves' ophthalmopathy. The V gene is TRBV6-5, the J gene TRBJ2-7; the match to TRBD1 covers 7 bases. Input material: peripheral blood. The CDR3 DNA follows: TGTGCCAGCACCAGAGCCAGGGGGTCCTACGAGCAGTACTTC. This translates into CASTRARGSYEQYF.